This T cell receptor (beta chain) was sequenced during a study of T cell repertoires in cytomegalovirus infection. The overall study: Based on public TCR beta signatures, there were indications of CMV infection and of a matching HLA type.

Study findings and constraints: The study identified carriers of CMV plus the relevant HLA from cumulative public TCR beta family frequency. Dominant in the ex vivo response were TCR beta clonotypes restricted by HLA-C and specific for CMV.

The germline gives CDR1 KGHSH, CDR2 LQKENI. Trimming took 3 bases from V and 9 from J, leaving 6 bases between them. The length of the CDR3 is 11 residues. Using its own MiXCR run on the reads, TCRdb lists one record per CDR3 protein. The data show approximately 130,000 distinct CDR3 sequences, with 20% to 30% seen just once and roughly 33% held by the top ten. Concerning this clonotype: The antigen is not known.

The V call is TRBV18, the J call TRBJ2-1, with a weak D call TRBD2 (6 bases). Sequencing was carried out using PBMCs, sequenced either directly or after in vitro stimulation (not recorded which). The origin of this receptor is a human donor in good health (CMV status not recorded). Some clones in this sample may be carry-over from other donors' samples. In DNA form, the CDR3 reads TGTGCCAGCTCACCGGGAGGTGAGCAGTTCTTC. Translation gives CASSPGGEQFF.